This T cell receptor beta chain emerged from a study of cytomegalovirus exposure and HLA in healthy donors. Points on this clone: Its antigen is currently unknown.

The junction had 6 bases not matched to a gene; V was cut back by 3 bases and J by 4 bases. The CDR3 has 15 residues. CDR1 and CDR2 (germline): GTSNPN, SVGIG (reference sequence). In the PCR, 60 Vbeta and 13 Jbeta primers were used. TCRdb's table, derived via immunoSEQ multiplex PCR, lists solely in-frame clones and lacks some. The sample records some 76,000 clones, around two thirds being singletons. Regarding the study as a whole: Roughly uniform sequencing depth across donors was assumed, possibly incorrectly.

Sequencing was carried out using PBMCs. The chain is built from TRBV30 and TRBJ2-6, with 7 bases identical to TRBD1. This sequence was found in a man between 60 and 70 years old in good health and CMV-seropositive. CDR3 coding DNA: TGTGCCTGGAGAGACAGGGATGCCGGGGCCAACGTCCTGACTTTC. Translation gives CAWRDRDAGANVLTF.